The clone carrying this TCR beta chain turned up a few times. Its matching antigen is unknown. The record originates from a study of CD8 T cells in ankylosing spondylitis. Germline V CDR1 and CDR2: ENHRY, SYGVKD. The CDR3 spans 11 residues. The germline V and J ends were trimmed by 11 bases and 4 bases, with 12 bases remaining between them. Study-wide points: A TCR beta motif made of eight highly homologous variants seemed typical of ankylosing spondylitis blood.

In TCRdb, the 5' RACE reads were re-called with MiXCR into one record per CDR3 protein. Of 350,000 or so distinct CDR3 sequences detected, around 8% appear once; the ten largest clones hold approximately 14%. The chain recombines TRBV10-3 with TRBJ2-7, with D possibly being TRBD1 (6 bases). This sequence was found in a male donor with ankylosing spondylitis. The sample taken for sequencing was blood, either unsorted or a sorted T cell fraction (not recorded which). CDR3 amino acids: CAAQGGYEQYF. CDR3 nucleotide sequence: TGTGCCGCTCAAGGGGGATACGAGCAGTACTTC.